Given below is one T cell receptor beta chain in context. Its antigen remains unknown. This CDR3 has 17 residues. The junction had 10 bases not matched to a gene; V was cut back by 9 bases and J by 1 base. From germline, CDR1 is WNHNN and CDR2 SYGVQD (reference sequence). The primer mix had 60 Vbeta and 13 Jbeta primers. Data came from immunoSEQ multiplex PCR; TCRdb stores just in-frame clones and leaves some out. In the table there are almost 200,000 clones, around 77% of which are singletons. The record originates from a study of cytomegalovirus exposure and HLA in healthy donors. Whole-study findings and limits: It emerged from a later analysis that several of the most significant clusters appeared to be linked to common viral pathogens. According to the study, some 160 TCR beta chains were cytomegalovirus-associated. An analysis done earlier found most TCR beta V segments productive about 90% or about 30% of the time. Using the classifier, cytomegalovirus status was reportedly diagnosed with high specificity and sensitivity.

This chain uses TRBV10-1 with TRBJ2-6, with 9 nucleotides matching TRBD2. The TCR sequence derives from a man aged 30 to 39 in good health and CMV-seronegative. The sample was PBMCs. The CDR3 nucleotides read TGCGCCAGGGATTCTAGCGGGATCACTTCTGGGGCCAACGTCCTGACTTTC. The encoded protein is CARDSSGITSGANVLTF.